This entry lists 19 T cell receptor beta chains sequenced from one sample in a study of blood T cell repertoires in COVID-19. The method was immunoSEQ multiplex PCR; TCRdb's version includes in-frame clones alone and lacks a portion of them. Among 200,000 to 300,000 clones, around four fifths were seen once, and the ten largest hold under 2%. The source material was peripheral blood. These receptors originate from an elderly woman with acute or convalescent COVID-19.

This chain uses TRBV7-2 with TRBJ2-1; 7 bases are a match to TRBD1. The CDR3 contains 16 residues. V lost 5 bases, J lost 2 bases, and 9 bases stayed unmatched. CDR1 and CDR2 (germline): SGHTA, FQGNSA. The CDR3 loop reads CASSARTGFPYNEQFF. The CDR3 bases are TGTGCCAGCAGCGCAAGGACAGGCTTCCCCTACAATGAGCAGTTCTTC.

This chain links TRBV7-2 with TRBJ2-7; D might be TRBD2 (7 bases). CDR3 size: 16 residues. The V gene's germline CDR1 is SGHTA and CDR2 FQGNSA. V was pared by 5 bases and J by 2 bases, with 19 bases between. CDR3 sequence: CASSNRGGLPPYEQYF. In DNA, the CDR3 is TGTGCCAGCAGCAATAGGGGGGGACTACCCCCCTACGAGCAGTACTTC.

The J gene is TRBJ1-3, the V gene TRBV27; D perhaps matches TRBD1 (5 bases). The CDR3 totals 17 residues. Between the trimmed V and J ends, which lost 6 bases and 0 bases, there was a span of 18 bases. Germline CDR1 and CDR2: MNHEY and SMNVEV (reference sequence). Here the CDR3 reads CASRPRTGGNSGNTIYF. The DNA of the CDR3 is TGTGCCAGCAGACCCCGGACGGGGGGGAACTCTGGAAACACCATATATTTT.

This chain uses TRBV3-1 (or the pseudogene TRBV3-2) with TRBJ1-3; the D is unclear. This CDR3 spans 14 amino acids. The V and J ends lost 3 bases and 0 bases respectively, with 6 bases between them. Germline-derived CDR1 and CDR2 are LGHDT and YNNKEL (reference sequence). In nucleotides, the CDR3 is TGTGCCAGCAGCCATTTTAGCTCTGGAAACACCATATATTTT. Translated, it gives CASSHFSSGNTIYF.

The genes are TRBV6-2 or TRBV6-3 and TRBJ2-1; 14 nucleotides agree with TRBD2. The CDR3 spans 16 residues. With V trimmed by 5 bases and J by 8 bases, 8 bases remained unmatched. Germline V gene sequence: CDR1 MNHEY, CDR2 SVGEGT. The CDR3 region has the DNA TGTGCCAGCAGTAGAATCTCGACTAGCGGGAGGGATGAGCAGTTCTTC. Translated, it gives CASSRISTSGRDEQFF.

The table lists this clone with a few counts. The chain employs TRBV7-9 and TRBJ1-1; 8 bases match TRBD1. CDR1 is SEHNR, CDR2 FQNEAQ, per germline (reference sequence). CDR3 size: 14 residues. V gave up 5 bases and J gave up 1 base; unmatched junction bases: 3. The CDR3 sequence is CASSRTGWNTEAFF. DNA of the CDR3: TGTGCCAGCAGCCGGACAGGGTGGAACACTGAAGCTTTCTTT.

The chain combines TRBV25-1 with TRBJ1-4; perhaps TRBD1 as D (6 bases). V lost 2 bases and J 8 bases, leaving 15 bases between the germline ends. The CDR3 spans 15 residues. Germline lookup yields CDR1 MGHDK and CDR2 SYGVNS. The CDR3 loop is CASSEQGFLGEKLFF. The CDR3 nucleotides are TGTGCCAGCAGTGAACAGGGGTTTCTGGGCGAAAAACTGTTTTTT.

The chain is built from TRBV19 and TRBJ1-5, with 7 bases that match TRBD1. Unmatched junction bases numbered 6, after V lost 4 bases and J lost 0 bases. The germline CDR1 and CDR2 sequences are LNHDA and SQIVND (reference sequence). The CDR3 spans 16 residues. DNA of the CDR3: TGTGCCAGTAGTACCCCCGGGACAGCTAGCAATCAGCCCCAGCATTTT. This encodes CASSTPGTASNQPQHF.

The chain recombines TRBV18 with TRBJ2-3; the match to TRBD2 covers 9 bases. The CDR3 covers 17 residues. Germline assignment: CDR1 KGHSH and CDR2 LQKENI. V was pared by 1 base and J by 4 bases, with 9 bases of the junction left unmatched. Here the CDR3 reads CASSPRLAGGRADTQYF. The CDR3 DNA is TGTGCCAGCTCACCACGTTTGGCGGGGGGGCGCGCAGATACGCAGTATTTT.

This clone showed up just once. This sequence joins TRBV24-1 and TRBJ2-3, with D possibly being TRBD1 (5 bases). Per germline, CDR1 KGHDR and CDR2 SFDVKD. The V and J ends lost 4 bases and 6 bases respectively, with 10 bases between them. The CDR3 extends over 13 amino acids. CDR3 region: CATSEGAEDTQYF. CDR3 bases: TGTGCCACCAGTGAAGGGGCAGAGGATACGCAGTATTTT.

The chain has TRBV6-5 and TRBJ1-1; D gene uncertain. Per the germline V gene, CDR1 is MNHEY and CDR2 is SVGAGI. Trimming took off 2 bases at V and 4 bases at J, with 11 bases between the two ends. The CDR3 contains 14 residues. In DNA, the CDR3 is TGTGCCAGCAGTTACACCCAGAGGCTCACTGAAGCTTTCTTT. Protein: CASSYTQRLTEAFF.

The J gene is TRBJ2-5, the V gene TRBV28; perhaps TRBD1 as D (5 bases). V was shortened by 5 bases and J by 1 base, with 11 bases between the two germline ends. Germline CDR1 and CDR2: MDHEN and SYDVKM. This CDR3 region has 14 residues. CDR3 protein: CASSLRQLQETQYF. CDR3 coding DNA: TGTGCCAGCAGTCTCCGACAGCTCCAAGAGACCCAGTACTTC. Using reference TRBV28 and TRBJ2-5 for the parts outside the CDR3, the full variable domain is DVKVTQSSRYLVKRTGEKVFLECVQDMDHENMFWYRQDPGLGLRLIYFSYDVKMKEKGDIPEGYSVSREKKERFSLILESASTNQTSMYLCASSLRQLQETQYFGPGTRLLVL.

The genes are TRBV11-3 and TRBJ2-1; TRBD1 might be the D (9 bases). The V and J ends lost 5 bases and 4 bases respectively, with 18 bases between them. The CDR3 has 16 amino acids. Germline V lookup: CDR1 SGHNT, CDR2 YENEEA. The CDR3 nucleotides read TGTGCCAGCAGCCGGGGGGGACAGGGTCTTTACAATGAGCAGTTCTTC. It translates to CASSRGGQGLYNEQFF.

The chain couples TRBV28 to TRBJ1-1, with 7 nucleotides matching TRBD1. The V gene's germline CDR1 is MDHEN and CDR2 SYDVKM. V shed 10 bases, J shed 1 base, and the junction held 6 bases outside the gene matches. The CDR3 sequence is 13 residues long. CDR3 residues: CAISGQPNTEAFF. The CDR3 DNA reads as TGTGCCATCTCGGGACAGCCGAACACTGAAGCTTTCTTT.

The V gene is TRBV7-3, the J gene TRBJ2-5; the match to TRBD2 covers 9 bases. Trimming cost V 1 base and J 5 bases; bases outside gene matches: 5. Per the germline V gene, CDR1 is SGHTA and CDR2 is FQGTGA. The CDR3 is made up of 15 amino acids. CDR3 nucleotide sequence: TGTGCCAGCAGCTTAAGGGCGGGAGGGCCCGAGACCCAGTACTTC. It codes for CASSLRAGGPETQYF.

The CDR3 loop is CASSLDRVGSPLHF. The CDR3 nucleotides read TGTGCCAGCAGCTTGGACAGGGTAGGATCACCCCTCCACTTT. V and J are TRBV7-3 and TRBJ1-6, with TRBD1 matching over 8 bases. The CDR3 runs 14 residues. The germline V gene encodes CDR1 SGHTA and CDR2 FQGTGA. The trim removed 3 bases at V and 10 bases at J, leaving 5 bases unmatched.

The gene calls are TRBV27 and TRBJ2-2; TRBD1 is a possible D gene (5 bases). V was cut by 6 bases and J by 6 bases, with 11 bases left in between. This CDR3 has 13 amino acids. Germline V CDR1 and CDR2: MNHEY, SMNVEV (reference sequence). Here the CDR3 DNA reads TGTGCCAGCAGCCGCAGGGAAGCCGGGGAGCTGTTTTTT. Translated: CASSRREAGELFF.

This clone was seen a few times. This chain uses TRBV19 with TRBJ2-1; 14 positions match TRBD2. V lost 7 bases to trimming and J lost 5 bases; unmatched junction nucleotides: 7. The CDR3 spans 16 residues. Germline lookup yields CDR1 LNHDA and CDR2 SQIVND (reference sequence). For the CDR3, the DNA is TGTGCCAGTACCCGACCGGGACTAGCGGGAGACAATGAGCAGTTCTTC. The encoded protein is CASTRPGLAGDNEQFF.

The rearrangement uses TRBV5-6 and TRBJ1-5, with 11 positions matching TRBD1. The CDR3 is made up of 16 amino acids. Per the germline V gene, CDR1 is SGHDT and CDR2 is YYEEEE. Trimming removed 2 bases from V and 11 bases from J; junction bases left unmatched: 12. This chain's CDR3 is CASSFWAGTGGHAQHF. The CDR3 bases are TGTGCCAGCAGCTTCTGGGCCGGGACAGGGGGTCACGCCCAGCATTTT.